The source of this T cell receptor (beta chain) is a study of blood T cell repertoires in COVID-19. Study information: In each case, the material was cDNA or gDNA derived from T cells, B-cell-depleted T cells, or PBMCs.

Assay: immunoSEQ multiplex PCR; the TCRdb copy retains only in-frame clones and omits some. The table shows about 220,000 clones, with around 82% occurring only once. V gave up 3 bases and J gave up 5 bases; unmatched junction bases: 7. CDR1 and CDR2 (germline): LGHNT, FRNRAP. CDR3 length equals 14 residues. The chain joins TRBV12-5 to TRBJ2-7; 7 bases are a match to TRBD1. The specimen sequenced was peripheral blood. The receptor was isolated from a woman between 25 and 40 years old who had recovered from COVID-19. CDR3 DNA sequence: TGTGCTAGTGGTTTAGGGACAGCCCTAAACGAGCAGTACTTC. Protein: CASGLGTALNEQYF.